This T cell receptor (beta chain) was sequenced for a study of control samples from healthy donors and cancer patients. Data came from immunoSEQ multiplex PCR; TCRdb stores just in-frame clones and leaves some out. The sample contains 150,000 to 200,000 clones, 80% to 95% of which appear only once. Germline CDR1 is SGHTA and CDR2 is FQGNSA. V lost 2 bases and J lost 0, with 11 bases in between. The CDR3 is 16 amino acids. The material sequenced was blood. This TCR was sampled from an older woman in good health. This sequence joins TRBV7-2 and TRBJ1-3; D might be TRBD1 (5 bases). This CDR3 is CASSLWGPISGNTIYF. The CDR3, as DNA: TGTGCCAGCAGCTTATGGGGACCGATCTCTGGAAACACCATATATTTT.